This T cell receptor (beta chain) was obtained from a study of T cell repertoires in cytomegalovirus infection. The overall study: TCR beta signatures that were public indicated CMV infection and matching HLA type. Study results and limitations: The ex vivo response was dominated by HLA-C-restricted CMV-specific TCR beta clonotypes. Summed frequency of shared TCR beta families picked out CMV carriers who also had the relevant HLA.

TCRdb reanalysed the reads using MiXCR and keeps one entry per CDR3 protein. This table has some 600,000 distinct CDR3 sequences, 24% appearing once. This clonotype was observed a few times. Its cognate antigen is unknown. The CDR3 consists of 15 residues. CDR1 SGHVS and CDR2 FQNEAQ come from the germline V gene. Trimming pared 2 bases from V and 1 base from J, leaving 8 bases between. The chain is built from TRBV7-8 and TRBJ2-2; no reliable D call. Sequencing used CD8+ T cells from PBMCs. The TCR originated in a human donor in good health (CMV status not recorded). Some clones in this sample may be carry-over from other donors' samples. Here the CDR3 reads CASSLWEWNTGELFF. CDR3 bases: TGTGCCAGCAGCTTATGGGAATGGAACACCGGGGAGCTGTTTTTT.